This T cell receptor (beta chain) was recovered during a study of blood T cell repertoires in COVID-19. V lost 3 bases to trimming and J lost 5 bases, with 14 bases between them. This CDR3 has 14 residues. The germline V gene encodes CDR1 LNHNV and CDR2 YYDKDF (reference sequence). Participants, about 18 to 100 years old, spanned under 25 US areas. Clones were sequenced by immunoSEQ multiplex PCR, and TCRdb holds only the in-frame ones, with some missing. The table lists about 160,000 clones, approximately 88% of them singletons. This receptor was taken from a woman between 45 and 65 years old who had recovered from COVID-19. Input material: PBMCs or T cells enriched from blood (not recorded which). The chain has TRBV15 and TRBJ2-7; D is perhaps TRBD1 (6 bases). CDR3: CATSRARGLDEQYF. Here the CDR3 DNA reads TGTGCCACCAGCAGGGCCAGGGGCCTCGACGAGCAGTACTTC.